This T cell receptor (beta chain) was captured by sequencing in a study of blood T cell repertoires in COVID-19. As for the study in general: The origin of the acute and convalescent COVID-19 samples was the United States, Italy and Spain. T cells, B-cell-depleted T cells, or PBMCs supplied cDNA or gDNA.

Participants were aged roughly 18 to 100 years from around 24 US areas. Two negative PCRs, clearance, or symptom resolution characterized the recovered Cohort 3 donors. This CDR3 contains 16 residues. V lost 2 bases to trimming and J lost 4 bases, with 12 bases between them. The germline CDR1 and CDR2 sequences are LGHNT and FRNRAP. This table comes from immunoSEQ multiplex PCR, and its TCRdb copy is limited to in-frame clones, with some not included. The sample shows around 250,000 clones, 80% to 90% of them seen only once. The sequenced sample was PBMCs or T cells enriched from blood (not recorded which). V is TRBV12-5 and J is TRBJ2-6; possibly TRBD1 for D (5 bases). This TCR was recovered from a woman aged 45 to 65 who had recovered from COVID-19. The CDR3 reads CASGLYAGAGANVLTF. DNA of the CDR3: TGTGCTAGTGGTTTGTACGCTGGGGCCGGGGCCAACGTCCTGACTTTC.